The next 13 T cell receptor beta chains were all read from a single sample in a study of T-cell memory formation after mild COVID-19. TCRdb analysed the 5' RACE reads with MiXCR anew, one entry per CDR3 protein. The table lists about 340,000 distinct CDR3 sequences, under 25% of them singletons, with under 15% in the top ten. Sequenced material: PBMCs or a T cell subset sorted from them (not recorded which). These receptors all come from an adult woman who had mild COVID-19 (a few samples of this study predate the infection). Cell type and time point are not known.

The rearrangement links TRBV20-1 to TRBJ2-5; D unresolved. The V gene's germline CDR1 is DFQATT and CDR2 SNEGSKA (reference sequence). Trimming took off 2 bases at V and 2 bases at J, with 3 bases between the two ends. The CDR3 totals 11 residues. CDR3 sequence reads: CSARHQETQYF. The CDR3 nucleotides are TGCAGTGCTAGACATCAAGAGACCCAGTACTTC.

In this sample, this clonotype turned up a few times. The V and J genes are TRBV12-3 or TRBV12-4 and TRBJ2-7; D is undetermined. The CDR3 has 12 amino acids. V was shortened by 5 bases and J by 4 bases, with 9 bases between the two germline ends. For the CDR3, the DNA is TGTGCCAGCAGTCGGGTTTTTTACGAGCAGTACTTC. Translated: CASSRVFYEQYF.

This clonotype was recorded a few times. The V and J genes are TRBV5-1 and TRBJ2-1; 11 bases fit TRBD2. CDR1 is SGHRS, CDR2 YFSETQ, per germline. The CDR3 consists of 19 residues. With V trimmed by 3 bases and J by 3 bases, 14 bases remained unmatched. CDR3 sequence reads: CASSSRISGGVFYYNEQFF. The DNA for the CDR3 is TGCGCCAGCAGCTCCCGGATTAGCGGGGGGGTATTCTACTACAATGAGCAGTTCTTC.

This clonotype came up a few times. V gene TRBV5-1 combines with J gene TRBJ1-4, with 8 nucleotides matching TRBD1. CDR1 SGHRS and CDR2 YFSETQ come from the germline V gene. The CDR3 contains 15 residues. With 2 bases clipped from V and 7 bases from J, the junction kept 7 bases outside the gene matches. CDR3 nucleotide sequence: TGCGCCAGCAGCTTCACCGGGACAGGAGTTGAAAAACTGTTTTTT. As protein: CASSFTGTGVEKLFF.

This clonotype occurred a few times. The CDR3 sequence is CASSQDHRPNTGELFF. As DNA, the CDR3 is TGTGCCAGCAGCCAAGATCACCGCCCGAACACCGGGGAGCTGTTTTTT. This chain joins TRBV4-2 and TRBJ2-2, with D unresolved. Germline CDR1 is LGHNA and CDR2 is YNFKEQ. The V gene lost 0 bases and the J gene lost 0 bases, with 8 bases spanning the gap. This CDR3 comprises 16 residues.

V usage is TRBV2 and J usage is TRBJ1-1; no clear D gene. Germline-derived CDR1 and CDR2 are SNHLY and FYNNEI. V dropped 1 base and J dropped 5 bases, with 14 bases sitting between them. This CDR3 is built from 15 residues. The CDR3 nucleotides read TGTGCCAGCAGTGAAGAGTCGATGTGGGTAACTGAAGCTTTCTTT. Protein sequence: CASSEESMWVTEAFF.

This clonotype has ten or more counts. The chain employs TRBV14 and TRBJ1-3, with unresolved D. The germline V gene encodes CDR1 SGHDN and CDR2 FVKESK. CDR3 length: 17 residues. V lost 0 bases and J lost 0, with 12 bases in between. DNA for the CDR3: TGTGCCAGCAGCCAAGATCTAGCTTCAGTCTCTGGAAACACCATATATTTT. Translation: CASSQDLASVSGNTIYF.

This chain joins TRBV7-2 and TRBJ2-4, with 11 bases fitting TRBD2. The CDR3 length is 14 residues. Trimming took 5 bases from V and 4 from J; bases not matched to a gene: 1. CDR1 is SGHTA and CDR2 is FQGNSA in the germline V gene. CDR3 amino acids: CASSPSGGKNIQYF. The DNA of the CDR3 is TGTGCCAGCAGCCCTAGCGGGGGGAAAAACATTCAGTACTTC.

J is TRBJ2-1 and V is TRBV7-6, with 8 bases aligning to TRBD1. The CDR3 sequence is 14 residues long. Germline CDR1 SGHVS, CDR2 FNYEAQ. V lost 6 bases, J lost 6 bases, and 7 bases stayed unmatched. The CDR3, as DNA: TGTGCCAGCAGTGGACAGGGCTTGATCAATGAGCAGTTCTTC. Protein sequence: CASSGQGLINEQFF. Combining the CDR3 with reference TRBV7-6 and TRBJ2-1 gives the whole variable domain GAGVSQSPRYKVTKRGQDVALRCDPISGHVSLYWYRQALGQGPEFLTYFNYEAQQDKSGLPNDRFSAERPEGSISTLTIQRTEQRDSAMYRCASSGQGLINEQFFGPGTRLTVL.

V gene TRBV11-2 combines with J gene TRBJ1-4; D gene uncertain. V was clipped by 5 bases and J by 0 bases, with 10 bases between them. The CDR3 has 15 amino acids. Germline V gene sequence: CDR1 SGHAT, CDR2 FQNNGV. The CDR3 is CASSPSGTTNEKLFF. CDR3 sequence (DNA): TGTGCCAGCAGCCCCTCAGGAACAACTAATGAAAAACTGTTTTTT.

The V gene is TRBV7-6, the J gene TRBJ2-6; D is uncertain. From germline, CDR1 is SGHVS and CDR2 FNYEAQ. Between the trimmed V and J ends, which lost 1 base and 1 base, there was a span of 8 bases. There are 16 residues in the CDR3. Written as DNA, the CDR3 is TGTGCCAGCAGCTTAGTTTTTAGATCTGGGGCCAACGTCCTGACTTTC. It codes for CASSLVFRSGANVLTF.

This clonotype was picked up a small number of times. In DNA, the CDR3 is TGTGCCAGCAGCTTAATCCAGGGTGTAGGCTACACCTTC. Translating it yields CASSLIQGVGYTF. The chain employs TRBV7-9 and TRBJ1-2; TRBD1 might be the D (5 bases). The CDR3 consists of 13 residues. V lost 2 bases and J lost 8, with 12 bases in between. Germline values: CDR1 SEHNR, CDR2 FQNEAQ (reference sequence).

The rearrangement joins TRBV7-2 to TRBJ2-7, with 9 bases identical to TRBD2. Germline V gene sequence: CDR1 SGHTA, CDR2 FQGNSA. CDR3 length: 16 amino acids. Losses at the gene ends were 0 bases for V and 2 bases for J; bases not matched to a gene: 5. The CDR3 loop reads CASSLAASGIPYEQYF. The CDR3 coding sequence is TGTGCCAGCAGCTTAGCGGCTAGCGGGATTCCCTACGAGCAGTACTTC.